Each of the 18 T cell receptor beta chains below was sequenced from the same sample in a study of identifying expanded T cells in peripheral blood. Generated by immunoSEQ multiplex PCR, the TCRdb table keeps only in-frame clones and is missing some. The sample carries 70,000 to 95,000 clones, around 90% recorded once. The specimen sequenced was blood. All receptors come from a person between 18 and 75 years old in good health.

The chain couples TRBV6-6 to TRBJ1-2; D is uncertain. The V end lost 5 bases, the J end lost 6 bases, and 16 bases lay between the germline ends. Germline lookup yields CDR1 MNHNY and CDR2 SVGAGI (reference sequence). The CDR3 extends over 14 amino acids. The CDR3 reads CASSQPEGYNGYTF. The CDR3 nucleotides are TGTGCCAGCAGTCAACCGGAGGGATATAATGGCTACACCTTC.

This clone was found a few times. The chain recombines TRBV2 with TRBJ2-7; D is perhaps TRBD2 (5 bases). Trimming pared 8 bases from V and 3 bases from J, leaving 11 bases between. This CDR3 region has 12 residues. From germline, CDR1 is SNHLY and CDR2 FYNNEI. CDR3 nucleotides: TGTGCCAGCCGCGGGCAGGTCTACGAGCAGTACTTC. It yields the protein CASRGQVYEQYF.

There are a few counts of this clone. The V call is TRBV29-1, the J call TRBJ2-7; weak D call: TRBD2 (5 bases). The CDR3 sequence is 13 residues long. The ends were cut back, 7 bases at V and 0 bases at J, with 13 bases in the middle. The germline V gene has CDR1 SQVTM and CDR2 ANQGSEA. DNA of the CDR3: TGCAGCGCAGAGGGAGAGGGCTCCTACGAGCAGTACTTC. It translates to CSAEGEGSYEQYF.

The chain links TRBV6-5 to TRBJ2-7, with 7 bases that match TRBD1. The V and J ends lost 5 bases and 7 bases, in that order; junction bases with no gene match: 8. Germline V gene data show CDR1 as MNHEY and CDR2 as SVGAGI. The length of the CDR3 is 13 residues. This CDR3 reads CASSDRVAGEQYF. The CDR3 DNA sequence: TGTGCCAGCAGTGACAGGGTGGCTGGAGAGCAGTACTTC.

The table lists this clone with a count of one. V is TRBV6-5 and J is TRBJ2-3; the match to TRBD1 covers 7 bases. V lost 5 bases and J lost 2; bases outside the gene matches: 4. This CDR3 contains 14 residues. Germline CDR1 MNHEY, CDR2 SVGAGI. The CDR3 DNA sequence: TGTGCCAGCAGTAGGGACAGTTCCACAGATACGCAGTATTTT. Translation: CASSRDSSTDTQYF.

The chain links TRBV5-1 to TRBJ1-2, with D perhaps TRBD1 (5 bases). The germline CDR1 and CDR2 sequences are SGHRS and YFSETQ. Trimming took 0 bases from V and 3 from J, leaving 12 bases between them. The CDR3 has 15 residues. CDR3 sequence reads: CASSLGADKHYGYTF. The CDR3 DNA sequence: TGCGCCAGCAGCTTGGGGGCGGACAAGCACTATGGCTACACCTTC.

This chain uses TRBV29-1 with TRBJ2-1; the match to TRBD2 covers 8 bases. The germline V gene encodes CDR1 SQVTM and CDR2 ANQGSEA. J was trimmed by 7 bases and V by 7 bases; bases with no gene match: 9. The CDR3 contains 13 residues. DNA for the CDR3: TGCAGCGCATGGACTAGCCGTAGAAATGAGCAGTTCTTC. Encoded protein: CSAWTSRRNEQFF.

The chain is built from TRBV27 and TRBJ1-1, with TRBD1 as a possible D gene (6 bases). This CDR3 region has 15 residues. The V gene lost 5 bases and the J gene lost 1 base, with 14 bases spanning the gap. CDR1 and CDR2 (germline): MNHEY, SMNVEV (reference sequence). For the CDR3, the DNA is TGTGCCAGCAGTACCCTTAGGGACAAGAACACTGAAGCTTTCTTT. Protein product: CASSTLRDKNTEAFF.

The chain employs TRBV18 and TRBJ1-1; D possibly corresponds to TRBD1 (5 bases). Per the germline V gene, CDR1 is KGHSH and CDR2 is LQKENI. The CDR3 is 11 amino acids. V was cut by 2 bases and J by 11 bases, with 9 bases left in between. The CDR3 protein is CASSPKGSAFF. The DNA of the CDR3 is TGTGCCAGCTCACCAAAGGGGAGTGCTTTCTTT.

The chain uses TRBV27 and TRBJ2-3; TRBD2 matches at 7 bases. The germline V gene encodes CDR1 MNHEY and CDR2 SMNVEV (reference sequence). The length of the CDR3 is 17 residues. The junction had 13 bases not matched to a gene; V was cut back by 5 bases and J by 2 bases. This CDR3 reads CASSALAGLLNTDTQYF. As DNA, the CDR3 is TGTGCCAGCAGTGCCTTAGCGGGTCTCCTAAACACAGATACGCAGTATTTT.

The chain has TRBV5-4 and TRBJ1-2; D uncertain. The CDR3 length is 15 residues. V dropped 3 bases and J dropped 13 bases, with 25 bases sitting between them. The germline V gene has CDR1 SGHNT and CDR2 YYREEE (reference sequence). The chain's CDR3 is CASSSSSSAVMKGTF. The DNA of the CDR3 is TGTGCCAGCAGCTCTTCTAGTTCGGCGGTTATGAAGGGCACCTTC.

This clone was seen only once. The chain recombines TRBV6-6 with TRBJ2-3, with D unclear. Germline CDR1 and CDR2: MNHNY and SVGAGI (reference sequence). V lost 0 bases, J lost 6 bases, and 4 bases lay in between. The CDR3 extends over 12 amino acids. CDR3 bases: TGTGCCAGCAGTTACTCCCCGGATACGCAGTATTTT. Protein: CASSYSPDTQYF.

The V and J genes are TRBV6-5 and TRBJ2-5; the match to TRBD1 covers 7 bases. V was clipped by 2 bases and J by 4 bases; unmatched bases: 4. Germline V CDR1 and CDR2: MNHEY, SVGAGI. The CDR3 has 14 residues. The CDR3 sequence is CASSYRGRRETQYF. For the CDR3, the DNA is TGTGCCAGCAGTTACAGGGGGCGAAGAGAGACCCAGTACTTC.

CDR3: CASSLSGRLTDTQYF. DNA of the CDR3: TGTGCCAGCAGTCTTAGCGGGAGGTTGACAGATACGCAGTATTTT. The V call is TRBV27, the J call TRBJ2-3; 10 bases agree with TRBD2. The CDR3 spans 15 residues. V trimming: 5 bases; J trimming: 3 bases; junction bases outside the gene matches: 5. Per germline, CDR1 MNHEY and CDR2 SMNVEV (reference sequence).

CDR3 amino acids: CAWSVGSGSGGQPQHF. The CDR3 DNA reads TGTGCCTGGAGTGTAGGGTCAGGGAGTGGGGGGCAGCCCCAGCATTTT. The chain is built from TRBV30 and TRBJ1-5, with a tentative D call TRBD1 (5 bases). The ends were cut back, 0 bases at V and 7 bases at J, with 19 bases in the middle. The germline V gene encodes CDR1 GTSNPN and CDR2 SVGIG (reference sequence). CDR3 length equals 16 residues.

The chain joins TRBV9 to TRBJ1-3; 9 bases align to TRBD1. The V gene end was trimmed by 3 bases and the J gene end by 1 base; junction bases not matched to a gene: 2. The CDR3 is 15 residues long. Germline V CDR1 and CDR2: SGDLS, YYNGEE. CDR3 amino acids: CASSADRGSGNTIYF. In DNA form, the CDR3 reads TGTGCCAGCAGCGCGGACAGGGGATCTGGAAACACCATATATTTT.

CDR3 sequence: CASSQEGEVLQNTEAFF. In nucleotides, the CDR3 is TGTGCCAGCAGCCAAGAAGGGGAGGTCCTCCAGAACACTGAAGCTTTCTTT. The chain carries TRBV14 and TRBJ1-1; TRBD1 might be the D (5 bases). Germline V CDR1 and CDR2: SGHDN, FVKESK. The CDR3 runs to 17 residues. The ends were cut back, 0 bases at V and 1 base at J, with 15 bases in the middle.

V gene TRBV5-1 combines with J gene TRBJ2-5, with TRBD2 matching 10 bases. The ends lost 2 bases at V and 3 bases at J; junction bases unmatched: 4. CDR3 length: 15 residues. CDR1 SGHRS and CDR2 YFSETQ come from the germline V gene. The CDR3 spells CASSFAGTSEETQYF. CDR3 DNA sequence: TGCGCCAGCAGCTTCGCCGGGACTAGCGAAGAGACCCAGTACTTC.